This T cell receptor beta chain derives from a study of T cells in localized non-small cell lung cancer. Profiled with immunoSEQ multiplex PCR; TCRdb holds only in-frame clones, not every one. The sample holds about 61,000 clones; roughly 90% are singletons and the top ten take around 20%. The germline V and J ends were trimmed by 8 bases and 0 bases, with 19 bases remaining between them. Germline V CDR1 and CDR2: SNHLY, FYNNEI. The CDR3 runs to 16 residues. The chain couples TRBV2 to TRBJ1-2, with TRBD1 as a possible D gene (5 bases). This TCR derives from a man aged 35 to 69 with stage I squamous cell lung carcinoma. The sample here was peripheral blood, taken before any cancer treatment. The CDR3 sequence: CASGWGTGPSNYGYTF. In DNA, the CDR3 is TGTGCCAGCGGTTGGGGCACCGGCCCTTCTAACTATGGCTACACCTTC.